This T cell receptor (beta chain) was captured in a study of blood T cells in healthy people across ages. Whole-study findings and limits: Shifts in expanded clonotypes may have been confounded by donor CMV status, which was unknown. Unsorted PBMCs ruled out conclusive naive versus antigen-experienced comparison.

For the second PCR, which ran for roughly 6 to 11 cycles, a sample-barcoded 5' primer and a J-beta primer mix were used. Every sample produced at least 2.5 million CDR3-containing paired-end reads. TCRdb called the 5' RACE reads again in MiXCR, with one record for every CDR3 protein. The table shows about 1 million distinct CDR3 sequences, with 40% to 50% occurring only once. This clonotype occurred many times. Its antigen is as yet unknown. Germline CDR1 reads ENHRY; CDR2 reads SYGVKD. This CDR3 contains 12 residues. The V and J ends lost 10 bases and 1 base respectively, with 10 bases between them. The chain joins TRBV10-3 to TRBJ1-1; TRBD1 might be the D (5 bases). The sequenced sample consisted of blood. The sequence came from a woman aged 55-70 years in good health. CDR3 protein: CATQRGNTEAFF. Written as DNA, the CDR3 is TGTGCCACCCAGAGGGGGAACACTGAAGCTTTCTTT.